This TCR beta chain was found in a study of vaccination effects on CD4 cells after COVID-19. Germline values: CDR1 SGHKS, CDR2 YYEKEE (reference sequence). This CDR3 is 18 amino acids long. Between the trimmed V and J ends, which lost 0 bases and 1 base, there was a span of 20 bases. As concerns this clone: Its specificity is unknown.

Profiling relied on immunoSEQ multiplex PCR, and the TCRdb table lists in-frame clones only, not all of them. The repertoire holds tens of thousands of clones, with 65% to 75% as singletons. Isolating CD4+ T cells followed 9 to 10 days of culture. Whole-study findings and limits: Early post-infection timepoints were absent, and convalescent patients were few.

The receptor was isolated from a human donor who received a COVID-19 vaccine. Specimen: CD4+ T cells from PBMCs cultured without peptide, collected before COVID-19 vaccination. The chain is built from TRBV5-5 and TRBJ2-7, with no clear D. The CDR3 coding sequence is TGTGCCAGCAGCTTGGGGGGAACGAGTTTAAGGAAGTCCTACGAGCAGTACTTC. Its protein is CASSLGGTSLRKSYEQYF.